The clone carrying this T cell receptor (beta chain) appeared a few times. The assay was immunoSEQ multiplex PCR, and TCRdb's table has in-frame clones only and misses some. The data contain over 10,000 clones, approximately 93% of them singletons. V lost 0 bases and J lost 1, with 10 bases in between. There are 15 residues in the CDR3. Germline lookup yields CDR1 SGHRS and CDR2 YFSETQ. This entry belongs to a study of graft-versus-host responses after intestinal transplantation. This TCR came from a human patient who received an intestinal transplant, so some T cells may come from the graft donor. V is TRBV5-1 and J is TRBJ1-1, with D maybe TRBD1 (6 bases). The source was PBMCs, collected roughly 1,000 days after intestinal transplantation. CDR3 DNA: TGCGCCAGCAGCTTGGGTCGGGGGCCGAACACTGAAGCTTTCTTT. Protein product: CASSLGRGPNTEAFF.